Below are 10 T cell receptor beta chains sequenced from a single sample in a study of T cell repertoires in cytomegalovirus infection. TCRdb called the reads again in MiXCR, with one record for every CDR3 protein. The sample contains 200,000 or so distinct CDR3 sequences, 28% of which appear only once. Sequenced: PBMCs. Receptors originate from a human donor in good health (CMV status not recorded). Some clones in this sample may be carry-over from other donors' samples.

In its sample, this clonotype was seen a few times. This chain joins TRBV12-3 or TRBV12-4 and TRBJ1-5, with D possibly TRBD1 on 5 matching bases. V lost 1 base, J lost 7 bases, and 11 bases lay in between. This CDR3 comprises 14 residues. As DNA, the CDR3 is TGTGCCAGCAGTTTAGGAAGGGGATTACAGCCCCAGCATTTT. This codes for CASSLGRGLQPQHF.

V usage is TRBV20-1 and J usage is TRBJ2-7, with 10 bases that match TRBD1. Germline V gene data show CDR1 as DFQATT and CDR2 as SNEGSKA (reference sequence). CDR3 length equals 16 residues. With 2 bases clipped from V and 3 bases from J, the junction kept 10 bases outside the gene matches. The CDR3 DNA reads as TGCAGTGCTAGAACGGGACAGGGGCTCTTCAACTACGAGCAGTACTTC. Translating it yields CSARTGQGLFNYEQYF.

A few counts support this clonotype. The rearrangement uses TRBV3-1 and TRBJ2-3; TRBD2 matches at 8 bases. Losses at the gene ends were 1 base for V and 4 bases for J; bases not matched to a gene: 13. This CDR3 spans 18 amino acids. The germline V gene encodes CDR1 LGHDT and CDR2 YNNKEL (reference sequence). The CDR3 loop is CASSQVHPGTRDADTQYF. As DNA, the CDR3 is TGTGCCAGCAGCCAAGTCCACCCCGGGACTAGGGACGCAGATACGCAGTATTTT.

This chain links TRBV4-3 with TRBJ1-2; the D is unclear. V was trimmed by 0 bases and J by 3 bases, leaving 14 bases between them. The CDR3 length is 16 residues. Germline loops: CDR1 LGHNA, CDR2 YSLEER. Here the CDR3 reads CASSQDRAPGDYGYTF. In nucleotides, the CDR3 is TGCGCCAGCAGCCAAGATCGGGCCCCCGGAGACTATGGCTACACCTTC.

The chain has TRBV10-3 and TRBJ2-1; D perhaps matches TRBD1 (6 bases). Germline assignment: CDR1 ENHRY and CDR2 SYGVKD. Trimming removed 3 bases from V and 8 bases from J, with 8 bases in between. The CDR3 length is 12 residues. The CDR3 sequence is CAISETGYEQFF. The CDR3 nucleotides read TGTGCCATCAGTGAAACAGGGTATGAGCAGTTCTTC.

The V gene is TRBV30, the J gene TRBJ1-4; D remains ambiguous. Between the trimmed V and J ends, which lost 7 bases and 6 bases, there was a span of 9 bases. Germline V CDR1 and CDR2: GTSNPN, SVGIG (reference sequence). The CDR3 consists of 11 residues. The CDR3: CAYWTDEKLFF. The CDR3, as DNA: TGTGCCTACTGGACGGATGAAAAACTGTTTTTT.

The gene calls are TRBV6-1 and TRBJ1-5; 7 bases are a match to TRBD1. Germline V gene sequence: CDR1 MNHNS, CDR2 SASEGT. The CDR3 is 13 residues long. V shed 3 bases, J shed 7 bases, and the junction held 3 bases outside the gene matches. The CDR3 here is CASSDRGRQPQHF. Written as DNA, the CDR3 is TGTGCCAGCAGTGACAGGGGGAGACAGCCCCAGCATTTT.

The chain joins TRBV7-9 to TRBJ1-2; 9 nucleotides line up with TRBD1. The CDR3 length is 15 residues. V lost 4 bases, J lost 8 bases, and 11 bases stayed unmatched. Germline CDR1 SEHNR, CDR2 FQNEAQ (reference sequence). The CDR3 protein is CASSSNRGRGNGYTF. CDR3 nucleotides: TGTGCCAGCAGCTCTAACAGGGGGCGCGGTAACGGCTACACCTTC.

The chain couples TRBV15 to TRBJ2-2, with D unclear. Germline V gene sequence: CDR1 LNHNV, CDR2 YYDKDF (reference sequence). V was clipped by 1 base and J by 0 bases, with 3 bases between them. CDR3 length: 14 residues. CDR3 nucleotides: TGTGCCACCAGCAGAGTCGCGAACACCGGGGAGCTGTTTTTT. It is translated as CATSRVANTGELFF.

The chain joins TRBV5-6 to TRBJ2-5; D gene unclear. This CDR3 comprises 13 residues. Per germline, CDR1 SGHDT and CDR2 YYEEEE. Trimming shortened V by 4 bases and J by 2 bases, and 9 bases separated the two germline ends. Written as DNA, the CDR3 is TGTGCCAGCAGCGATATCTGGCAAGAGACCCAGTACTTC. Protein sequence: CASSDIWQETQYF.